The present T cell receptor (beta chain) was sequenced within a study of T-cell memory formation after mild COVID-19. For the study at large: Largely, the TCR clusters proved donor specific.

Each CDR3 protein gets one entry after TCRdb re-called the 5' RACE reads with MiXCR. The sample contains more than 35,000 distinct CDR3 sequences, roughly 9.8% of which appear only once. Material for sequencing was PBMCs or a T cell subset sorted from them (not recorded which). The receptor was derived from an adult woman who had mild COVID-19 (a few samples of this study predate the infection). Cell type and time point are not known.

CDR3 bases: TGTGCCAGCAGTTATACAGAAGAGCAGTACTTC. Encoded protein: CASSYTEEQYF. V and J are TRBV6-6 and TRBJ2-7, with D unresolved. The CDR3 is 11 residues long. V was trimmed by 3 bases and J by 7 bases, leaving 7 bases between them. Germline CDR1 is MNHNY and CDR2 is SVGAGI (reference sequence).